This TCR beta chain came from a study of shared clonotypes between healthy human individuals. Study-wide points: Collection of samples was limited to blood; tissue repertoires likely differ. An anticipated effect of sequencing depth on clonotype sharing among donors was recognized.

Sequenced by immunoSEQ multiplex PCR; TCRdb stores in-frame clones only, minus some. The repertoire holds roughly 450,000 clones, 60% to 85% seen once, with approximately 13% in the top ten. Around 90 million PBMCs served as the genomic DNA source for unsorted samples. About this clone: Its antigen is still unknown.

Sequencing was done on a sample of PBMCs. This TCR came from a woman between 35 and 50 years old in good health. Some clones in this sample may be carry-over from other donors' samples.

The CDR3 spells CASSMGWTDRGGTQYF. For the CDR3, the DNA is TGTGCCAGTAGTATGGGTTGGACGGACAGAGGGGGGACCCAGTACTTC. J is TRBJ2-5 and V is TRBV19; D perhaps matches TRBD1 (6 bases). V lost 3 bases and J lost 7, with 21 bases in between. The CDR3 covers 16 residues. Germline CDR1 LNHDA, CDR2 SQIVND (reference sequence).